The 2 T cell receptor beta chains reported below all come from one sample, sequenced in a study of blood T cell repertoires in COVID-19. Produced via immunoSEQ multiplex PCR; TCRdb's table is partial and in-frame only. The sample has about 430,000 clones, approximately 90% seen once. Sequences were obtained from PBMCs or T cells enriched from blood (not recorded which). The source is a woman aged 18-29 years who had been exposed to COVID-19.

CDR3: CASSQIRGASLNTEAFF. The CDR3 DNA follows: TGTGCCAGCAGCCAGATTCGGGGGGCCTCATTGAACACTGAAGCTTTCTTT. The chain carries TRBV3-1 (or the pseudogene TRBV3-2) and TRBJ1-1, with TRBD1 as a possible D gene (6 bases). Germline CDR1 LGHDT, CDR2 YNNKEL (reference sequence). The CDR3 has 17 amino acids. Trimming stripped 3 bases from V and 0 bases from J, with 17 bases between.

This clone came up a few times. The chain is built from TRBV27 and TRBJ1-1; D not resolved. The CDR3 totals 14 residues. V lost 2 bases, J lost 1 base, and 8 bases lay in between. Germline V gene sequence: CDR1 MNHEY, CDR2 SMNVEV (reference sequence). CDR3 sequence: CASSLLAENTEAFF. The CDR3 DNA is TGTGCCAGCAGTTTACTGGCTGAGAACACTGAAGCTTTCTTT.